This T cell receptor beta chain was captured in a study of spatial heterogeneity in lung cancer. This clonotype was seen more than once but under ten times. Time point indicated: sample taken at primary tumor resection. Without sorting, whole RNA was sequenced from tumor, nontumor lung or frozen PBMC. Each TCR cDNA molecule bore a unique molecular identifier. In TCRdb, the 5' RACE reads were re-called with MiXCR into one record per CDR3 protein. The sample includes several thousand distinct CDR3 sequences, around 21% of them seen just once. The germline CDR1 and CDR2 sequences are WNHNN and SYGVQD (reference sequence). This CDR3 is built from 14 residues. V was cut by 0 bases and J by 1 base, with 4 bases left in between.

The sample here was PBMCs, taken at surgery. The V and J genes are TRBV10-1 and TRBJ1-3, with D unclear. The TCR originated in a female donor with early-stage non-small cell lung cancer. Written as DNA, the CDR3 is TGCGCCAGCAGTGAGTCAAGATCTGGAAACACCATATATTTT. Protein sequence: CASSESRSGNTIYF.